This T cell receptor beta chain was recorded in a study of shared clonotypes between healthy human individuals. The wider study: The people who gave samples were two women and a few men aged 18 to 49.

The protocol was immunoSEQ multiplex PCR, while the TCRdb copy is restricted to in-frame clones and leaves out a portion. The table includes 2.3 million or so clones, 85% to 95% detected once. Germline V CDR1 and CDR2: SGDLS, YYNGEE. The CDR3 sequence is 14 residues long. Trimming removed 0 bases at V and 4 bases at J, with 10 bases between. J is TRBJ2-5 and V is TRBV9; a weak D match, TRBD2 (6 bases). The sequence was collected from a man between 18 and 35 years old in good health. Some clones in this sample may be carry-over from other donors' samples. Specimen: naive CD4+ T cells from PBMCs. Subset reported: CD45RA+ positively selected. The CDR3: CASSVGVGGETQYF. The CDR3 coding sequence is TGTGCCAGCAGCGTAGGGGTCGGGGGAGAGACCCAGTACTTC.